The 26 T cell receptor beta chains listed next were all sequenced from one sample in a study of cytomegalovirus exposure and HLA in healthy donors. PCR involved 60 Vbeta and 13 Jbeta primers. Measured with immunoSEQ multiplex PCR; TCRdb has only the in-frame clones, and not every one. The sample lists 90,000 or so clones, 80% to 90% seen once, with less than 4% in the top ten. The specimen sequenced was PBMCs. The receptor set was obtained from a man aged 25-40 years in good health and CMV-seropositive.

The chain combines TRBV7-6 with TRBJ2-7; 8 bases are a match to TRBD1. Germline V gene lookup returns CDR1 SGHVS and CDR2 FNYEAQ. This CDR3 comprises 13 residues. With V trimmed by 5 bases and J by 4 bases, 4 bases remained unmatched. As DNA, the CDR3 is TGTGCCAGCAGCCCCGGGACAGGTTACGAGCAGTACTTC. It encodes CASSPGTGYEQYF.

The chain combines TRBV28 with TRBJ1-6, with unresolved D. Germline values: CDR1 MDHEN, CDR2 SYDVKM. The CDR3 is 14 amino acids. Trimming took off 7 bases at V and 9 bases at J, with 16 bases between the two ends. CDR3 amino acids: CASKMVGEGSPLHF. CDR3 nucleotides: TGTGCCAGCAAAATGGTCGGAGAGGGTTCACCCCTCCACTTT.

CDR3 nucleotides: TGTGCCAGCAGCCCGACAGGGGCGAGAGGGGAGACCCAGTACTTC. This codes for CASSPTGARGETQYF. This chain links TRBV5-4 with TRBJ2-5; 8 positions agree with TRBD1. The germline V gene has CDR1 SGHNT and CDR2 YYREEE (reference sequence). The CDR3 is made up of 15 amino acids. V shed 4 bases and J 5 bases; nucleotides not matched to a gene: 10.

This sequence joins TRBV10-2 and TRBJ1-6; D possibly corresponds to TRBD1 (6 bases). This CDR3 region has 15 residues. Germline V gene sequence: CDR1 WSHSY, CDR2 SAAADI. V was pared by 2 bases and J by 4 bases, with 9 bases between. CDR3 sequence (DNA): TGCGCCAGCAGTGAGACAGGACAGTATAATTCACCCCTCCACTTT. It translates to CASSETGQYNSPLHF.

V gene TRBV30 combines with J gene TRBJ2-5; 8 bases are a match to TRBD2. Germline V gene sequence: CDR1 GTSNPN, CDR2 SVGIG (reference sequence). J was trimmed by 1 base and V by 4 bases; bases with no gene match: 11. The CDR3 has 16 residues. The CDR3 coding sequence is TGTGCCTGGACCCCACTAGCGGAGGCGCTCCAAGAGACCCAGTACTTC. It specifies CAWTPLAEALQETQYF.

This clone was observed a single time. The chain has TRBV19 and TRBJ1-2; D uncertain. Looked up from germline, CDR1 is LNHDA and CDR2 is SQIVND (reference sequence). The V and J ends lost 5 bases and 6 bases respectively, with 19 bases between them. This CDR3 contains 15 residues. Here the CDR3 reads CASSPRAVTTDGYTF. In nucleotides, the CDR3 is TGTGCCAGTAGTCCGCGGGCAGTCACCACCGATGGCTACACCTTC.

The chain employs TRBV12-5 and TRBJ2-6; TRBD1 matches at 7 bases. J lost 2 bases, V lost 0 bases, and 1 base had no gene match. Germline loops: CDR1 LGHNT, CDR2 FRNRAP. This CDR3 has 16 amino acids. The CDR3, as DNA: TGTGCTAGTGGTTTGGTACAGGGGACTGGGGCCAACGTCCTGACTTTC. This gives the protein CASGLVQGTGANVLTF.

The chain links TRBV29-1 to TRBJ2-6; tentatively, D is TRBD1 (5 bases). Trimming took off 5 bases at V and 4 bases at J, with 12 bases between the two ends. Germline V lookup: CDR1 SQVTM, CDR2 ANQGSEA. The CDR3 contains 14 residues. CDR3 DNA sequence: TGCAGCGTTCAGGGCGCTATAGGGGCCAACGTCCTGACTTTC. This translates into CSVQGAIGANVLTF.

This chain joins TRBV6-5 and TRBJ2-1; D ambiguous. In germline, CDR1 is MNHEY, CDR2 SVGAGI. V lost 6 bases, J lost 7 bases, and 16 bases lay in between. CDR3 size: 14 residues. CDR3 sequence reads: CASSRPGSPNEQFF. CDR3 DNA sequence: TGTGCCAGCAGCCGCCCCGGGTCTCCGAATGAGCAGTTCTTC.

The V and J genes are TRBV7-2 and TRBJ1-4, with 7 bases identical to TRBD1. Germline-derived CDR1 and CDR2 are SGHTA and FQGNSA. V shed 5 bases, J shed 8 bases, and the junction held 8 bases outside the gene matches. The CDR3 covers 14 residues. CDR3 in amino acids: CASSQPGGWEKLFF. The CDR3 DNA reads as TGTGCCAGCAGCCAACCAGGGGGTTGGGAAAAACTGTTTTTT. Drawing the rest from reference TRBV7-2 and TRBJ1-4, the complete variable domain is GAGVSQSPSNKVTEKGKDVELRCDPISGHTALYWYRQSLGQGLEFLIYFQGNSAPDKSGLPSDRFSAERTGGSVSTLTIQRTQQEDSAVYLCASSQPGGWEKLFFGSGTQLSVL.

For this clone: Compared with germline, one end of the junction differs, possibly owing to a read error. Other nucleotide sequences in the sample specify the same CDR3. This rearrangement joins TRBV6-5 to TRBJ1-2; D possibly corresponds to TRBD1 (6 bases). This CDR3 has 11 amino acids. Germline V CDR1 and CDR2: MNHEY, SVGAGI. This chain's CDR3 is CAISGGDGYTF. CDR3 DNA sequence: TGCGCCATTTCGGGGGGCGACGGCTACACCTTC.

This clone was observed once. The chain links TRBV10-3 to TRBJ2-1; 8 bases fit TRBD2. The CDR3 sequence is 14 residues long. The junction had 6 bases not matched to a gene; V was cut back by 6 bases and J by 5 bases. Germline CDR1 and CDR2: ENHRY and SYGVKD. The CDR3 DNA reads TGTGCCATCAGGAGCGGGGGAAACGACAATGAGCAGTTCTTC. Amino acids: CAIRSGGNDNEQFF.

The chain uses TRBV10-1 and TRBJ2-1; 11 bases align to TRBD2. Losses at the gene ends were 3 bases for V and 8 bases for J; bases not matched to a gene: 9. Germline assignment: CDR1 WNHNN and CDR2 SYGVQD (reference sequence). The CDR3 totals 16 residues. The CDR3 is CASSDLAGGPSHEQFF. The CDR3 DNA reads as TGCGCCAGCAGTGACTTAGCGGGAGGGCCCAGTCATGAGCAGTTCTTC.

CDR3 in DNA: TGTGCCTGGACCAGGGACTACGAGCAGTACTTC. As protein: CAWTRDYEQYF. The chain is built from TRBV30 and TRBJ2-5, with TRBD1 as a possible D gene (5 bases). With the DNA end fitting TRBJ2-7 better, the J assignment may be wrong. The germline gives CDR1 GTSNPN, CDR2 SVGIG (reference sequence). The CDR3 consists of 11 residues.

The chain couples TRBV7-2 to TRBJ2-5; TRBD2 aligns across 8 bases. TRBJ2-7 matches the DNA end more closely, so the J call is doubtful. Per the germline V gene, CDR1 is SGHTA and CDR2 is FQGNSA. The CDR3 runs to 17 residues. Here the CDR3 reads CASSLRASGGPSYEQYF. CDR3 DNA sequence: TGTGCCAGCAGCCTAAGGGCCAGCGGGGGTCCCTCCTACGAGCAGTACTTC.

The chain uses TRBV4-3 and TRBJ2-1; 8 bases map to TRBD2. Trimming at V came to 5 bases and at J to 8 bases, leaving 14 bases not matched to a gene. The CDR3 is made up of 16 amino acids. The germline gives CDR1 LGHNA, CDR2 YSLEER. In DNA, the CDR3 is TGCGCCAGCAGCTTGGGATCAGGACTAGCACGCGATGAGCAGTTCTTC. It translates to CASSLGSGLARDEQFF.

The chain is built from TRBV14 and TRBJ2-1, with unresolved D. V was shortened by 0 bases and J by 0 bases, with 6 bases between the two germline ends. Germline values: CDR1 SGHDN, CDR2 FVKESK. There are 15 residues in the CDR3. The CDR3 DNA is TGTGCCAGCAGCCAAGAGGCTTACTCCTACAATGAGCAGTTCTTC. Translation gives CASSQEAYSYNEQFF.

This chain joins TRBV30 and TRBJ2-7; D uncertain. The CDR3 is 11 residues long. CDR1 is GTSNPN and CDR2 is SVGIG in the germline V gene (reference sequence). Here the CDR3 reads CGASGLYEQYF. The CDR3, as DNA: TGTGGTGCTAGTGGCCTCTACGAGCAGTACTTC.

In nucleotides, the CDR3 is TGTGCCATCACGACAGGGAGCTCCTACGAGCAGTACTTC. Amino acids: CAITTGSSYEQYF. The chain is built from TRBV10-3 and TRBJ2-7; TRBD1 matches 7 bases. CDR3 size: 13 residues. The germline V gene has CDR1 ENHRY and CDR2 SYGVKD. The trim removed 7 bases at V and 0 bases at J, leaving 3 bases unmatched.

The count of this clone is one. V and J are TRBV29-1 and TRBJ2-7, with 7 nucleotides matching TRBD2. Germline V gene data show CDR1 as SQVTM and CDR2 as ANQGSEA. This CDR3 has 14 residues. The V segment lost 2 bases and the J segment 5 bases; nucleotides outside the gene matches: 9. The DNA of the CDR3 is TGCAGCGTTGAACGGGGCGGGAGCGTCAACGAGCAGTACTTC. Amino acid sequence: CSVERGGSVNEQYF.

The chain is built from TRBV4-1 and TRBJ2-1; 7 bases agree with TRBD1. V was clipped by 4 bases and J by 4 bases; unmatched bases: 7. Germline assignment: CDR1 MGHRA and CDR2 YSYEKL. The CDR3 spans 15 residues. CDR3 bases: TGCGCCAGCAGCCTATTGGACAGGACATACAATGAGCAGTTCTTC. It translates to CASSLLDRTYNEQFF.

The chain couples TRBV30 to TRBJ2-5, with 11 bases that match TRBD2. Germline V gene data show CDR1 as GTSNPN and CDR2 as SVGIG (reference sequence). The CDR3 extends over 15 amino acids. V shed 5 bases, J shed 5 bases, and the junction held 10 bases outside the gene matches. CDR3: CAWGSSGRALETQYF. DNA for the CDR3: TGTGCCTGGGGGAGTAGCGGGAGGGCCTTGGAGACCCAGTACTTC.

This clone was found once. The chain recombines TRBV28 with TRBJ2-7; 7 bases line up with TRBD1. CDR1 and CDR2 (germline): MDHEN, SYDVKM. The CDR3 sequence is 14 residues long. With V trimmed by 5 bases and J by 6 bases, 10 bases remained unmatched. DNA for the CDR3: TGTGCCAGCAGTGGGCACAGGGGATCCAGCGAGCAGTACTTC. This translates into CASSGHRGSSEQYF. The full variable domain, with the rest looked up from reference TRBV28 and TRBJ2-7, is DVKVTQSSRYLVKRTGEKVFLECVQDMDHENMFWYRQDPGLGLRLIYFSYDVKMKEKGDIPEGYSVSREKKERFSLILESASTNQTSMYLCASSGHRGSSEQYFGPGTRLTVT.

The chain combines TRBV11-2 with TRBJ2-7; 12 bases agree with TRBD1. The V gene's germline CDR1 is SGHAT and CDR2 FQNNGV. CDR3 length: 16 amino acids. Losses at the gene ends were 2 bases for V and 6 bases for J; bases not matched to a gene: 8. CDR3 region: CASSLNSGTGGGEQYF. CDR3 in DNA: TGTGCCAGCAGCTTAAACTCCGGGACAGGGGGCGGCGAGCAGTACTTC.

This clone was detected only a few times. The J gene is TRBJ1-1, the V gene TRBV5-1; D gene ambiguous. V lost 4 bases and J lost 7, with 14 bases in between. Germline values: CDR1 SGHRS, CDR2 YFSETQ. The CDR3 is 13 residues long. The CDR3 reads CASSPPGEGEAFF. CDR3 sequence (DNA): TGCGCCAGCAGCCCGCCTGGGGAGGGTGAAGCTTTCTTT.

The chain employs TRBV4-1 and TRBJ2-1, with D perhaps matching TRBD2 (7 bases). Looked up from germline, CDR1 is MGHRA and CDR2 is YSYEKL. The CDR3 totals 14 residues. Between the trimmed V and J ends, which lost 4 bases and 8 bases, there was a span of 15 bases. CDR3 nucleotides: TGCGCCAGCAGCCCTCTAGGGGGGGGAGATGAGCAGTTCTTC. Translated, it gives CASSPLGGGDEQFF.